A single T cell receptor (beta chain) is shown here with its context. Its cognate antigen is unknown. This entry is derived from a study of shared clonotypes between healthy human individuals. Study observations and caveats: The low donor count limited represented genetic and exposure-history diversity.

Trimming shortened V by 1 base and J by 5 bases, and 8 bases separated the two germline ends. Per the germline V gene, CDR1 is SGHTA and CDR2 is FQGNSA. There are 13 residues in the CDR3. The deep-level immunoSEQ assay was used. Produced via immunoSEQ multiplex PCR; TCRdb's table is partial and in-frame only. The table has about 480,000 clones, 79% seen once. The sample consisted of PBMCs. The V call is TRBV7-2, the J call TRBJ1-1; no clear D. The source of this sequence is a woman in her forties in good health. Some clones in this sample may be carry-over from other donors' samples. The CDR3 bases are TGTGCCAGCAGCTTAGGGGGAAGGACTGAAGCTTTCTTT. It yields the protein CASSLGGRTEAFF.